This T cell receptor (beta chain) is drawn from a study of T cells of healthy individuals. Using its own MiXCR run on the 5' RACE reads, TCRdb lists one record per CDR3 protein. Among about 96,000 distinct CDR3 sequences, 15% to 20% were seen once, and the ten largest hold 6.2%. This clonotype has a count of ten or more. The CDR3 consists of 12 residues. V lost 6 bases and J lost 3, with 9 bases in between. Germline V gene lookup returns CDR1 DFQATT and CDR2 SNEGSKA (reference sequence). The sequence came from a human donor in good health. The chain couples TRBV20-1 to TRBJ2-1; TRBD1 might be the D (6 bases). CDR3 bases: TGCAGTGCCCGACAGGACTACAATGAGCAGTTCTTC. Residues: CSARQDYNEQFF.